These 3 T cell receptor beta chains were all obtained from the same sample, sequenced in a study of T cells in Graves' hyperthyroidism and ophthalmopathy. Authors of the study amplified TCR beta CDR3 regions from RNA transcripts. TCR CDR3 underwent first-round RT-PCR with the HTBI primer set. TCRdb used MiXCR to reprocess the multiplex PCR reads, holding one entry per CDR3 protein. The table shows over 300,000 distinct CDR3 sequences, with more than 11% occurring only once. Sequenced input: blood. These receptors all stem from a woman in her sixties with Graves' hyperthyroidism.

This clonotype was observed at least ten times. The chain uses TRBV2 and TRBJ2-7; 8 positions agree with TRBD1. Germline CDR1 and CDR2: SNHLY and FYNNEI. V lost 10 bases to trimming and J lost 4 bases; unmatched junction nucleotides: 9. CDR3 length: 13 residues. CDR3 in DNA: TGTGCCACCGATGGACAGGGTGGGTACGAGCAGTACTTC. It yields the protein CATDGQGGYEQYF.

V usage is TRBV6-2 or TRBV6-3 and J usage is TRBJ2-3, with 8 bases lining up with TRBD1. V dropped 5 bases and J dropped 2; count of bases not matched to a gene: 9. The CDR3 length is 16 residues. The germline CDR1 and CDR2 sequences are MNHEY and SVGEGT. The DNA of the CDR3 is TGTGCCAGCAGTCGACCCCGACAGGGGATCACAGATACGCAGTATTTT. Its translation is CASSRPRQGITDTQYF.

This clonotype was seen repeatedly, ten times or more. J is TRBJ1-1 and V is TRBV7-9; 7 nucleotides match TRBD1. CDR3 length equals 11 residues. Germline lookup yields CDR1 SEHNR and CDR2 FQNEAQ (reference sequence). The V gene end was trimmed by 8 bases and the J gene end by 7 bases; junction bases not matched to a gene: 4. The CDR3 sequence is CASRRDSEAFF. The DNA of the CDR3 is TGTGCCAGCCGCCGGGACAGTGAAGCTTTCTTT.